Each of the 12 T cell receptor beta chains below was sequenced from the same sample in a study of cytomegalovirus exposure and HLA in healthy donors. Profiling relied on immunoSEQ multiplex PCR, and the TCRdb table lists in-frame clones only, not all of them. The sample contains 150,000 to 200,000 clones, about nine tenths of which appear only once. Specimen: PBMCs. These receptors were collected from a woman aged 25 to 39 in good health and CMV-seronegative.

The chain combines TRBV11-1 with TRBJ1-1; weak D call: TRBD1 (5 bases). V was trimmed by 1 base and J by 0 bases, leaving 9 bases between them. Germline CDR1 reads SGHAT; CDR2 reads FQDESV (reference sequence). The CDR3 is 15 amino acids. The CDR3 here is CASSLVEGMNTEAFF. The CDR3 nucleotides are TGTGCCAGCAGCTTAGTCGAGGGGATGAACACTGAAGCTTTCTTT.

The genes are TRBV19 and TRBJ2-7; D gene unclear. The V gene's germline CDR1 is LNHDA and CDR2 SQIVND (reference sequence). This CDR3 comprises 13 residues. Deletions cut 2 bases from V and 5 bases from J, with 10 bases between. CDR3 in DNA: TGTGCCAGTAGTATAAATTCCGGTAACGAGCAGTACTTC. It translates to CASSINSGNEQYF.

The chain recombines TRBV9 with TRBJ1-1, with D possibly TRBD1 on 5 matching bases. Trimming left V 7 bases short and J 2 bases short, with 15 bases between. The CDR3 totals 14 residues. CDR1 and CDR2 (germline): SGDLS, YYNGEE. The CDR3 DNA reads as TGTGCCAGCGGAGGGGCGCTCCCTAACACTGAAGCTTTCTTT. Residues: CASGGALPNTEAFF.

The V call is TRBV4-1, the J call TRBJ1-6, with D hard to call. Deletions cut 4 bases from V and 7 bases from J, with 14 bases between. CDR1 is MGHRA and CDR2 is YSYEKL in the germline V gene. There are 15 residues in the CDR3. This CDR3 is CASSPQRTENSPLHF. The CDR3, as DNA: TGCGCCAGCAGCCCCCAGAGGACCGAAAATTCACCCCTCCACTTT.

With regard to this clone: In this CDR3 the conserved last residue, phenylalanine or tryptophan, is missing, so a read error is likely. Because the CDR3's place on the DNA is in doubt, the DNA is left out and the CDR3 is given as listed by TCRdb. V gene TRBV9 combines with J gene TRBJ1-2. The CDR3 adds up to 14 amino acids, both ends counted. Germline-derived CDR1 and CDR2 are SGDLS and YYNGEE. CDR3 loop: CASAWPYSRKTYGY.

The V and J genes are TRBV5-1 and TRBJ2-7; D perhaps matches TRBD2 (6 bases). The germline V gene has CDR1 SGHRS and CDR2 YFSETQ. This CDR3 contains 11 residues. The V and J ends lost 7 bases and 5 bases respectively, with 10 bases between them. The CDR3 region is CASGGVDEQYF. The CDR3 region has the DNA TGCGCCAGCGGAGGGGTGGACGAGCAGTACTTC.

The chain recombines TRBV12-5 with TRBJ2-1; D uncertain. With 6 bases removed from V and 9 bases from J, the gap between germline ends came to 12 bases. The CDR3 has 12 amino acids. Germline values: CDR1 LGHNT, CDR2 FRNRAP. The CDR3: CASGSNPGEQFF. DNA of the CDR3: TGTGCTAGTGGCTCCAACCCCGGTGAGCAGTTCTTC.

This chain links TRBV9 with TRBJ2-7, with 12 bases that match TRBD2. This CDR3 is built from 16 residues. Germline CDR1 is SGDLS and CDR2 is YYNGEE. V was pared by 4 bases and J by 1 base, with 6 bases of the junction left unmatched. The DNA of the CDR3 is TGTGCCAGCAGCCCGACGACTAGCGGGGGATCCTACGAGCAGTACTTC. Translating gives CASSPTTSGGSYEQYF. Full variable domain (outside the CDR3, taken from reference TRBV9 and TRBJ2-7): DSGVTQTPKHLITATGQRVTLRCSPRSGDLSVYWYQQSLDQGLQFLIQYYNGEERAKGNILERFSAQQFPDLHSELNLSSLELGDSALYFCASSPTTSGGSYEQYFGPGTRLTVT.

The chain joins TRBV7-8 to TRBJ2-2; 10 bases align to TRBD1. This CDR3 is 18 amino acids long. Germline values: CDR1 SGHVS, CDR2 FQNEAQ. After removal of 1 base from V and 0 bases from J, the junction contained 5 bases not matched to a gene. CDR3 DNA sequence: TGTGCCAGCAGCTTAGTTGTGACAGGGGGCGCGAACACCGGGGAGCTGTTTTTT. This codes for CASSLVVTGGANTGELFF.

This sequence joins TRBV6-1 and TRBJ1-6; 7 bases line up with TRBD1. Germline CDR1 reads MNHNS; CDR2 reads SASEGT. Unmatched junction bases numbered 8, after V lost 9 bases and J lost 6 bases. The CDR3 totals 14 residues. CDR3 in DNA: TGTGCCAGTACGAGGGGGACAGTTAATTCACCCCTCCACTTT. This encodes CASTRGTVNSPLHF.

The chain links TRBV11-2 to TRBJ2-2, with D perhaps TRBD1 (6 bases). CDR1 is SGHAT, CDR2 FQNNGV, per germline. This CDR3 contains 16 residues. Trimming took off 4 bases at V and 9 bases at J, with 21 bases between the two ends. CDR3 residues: CASSSGEWSPGRELFF. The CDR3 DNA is TGTGCCAGCAGCTCAGGGGAATGGTCCCCCGGCCGGGAGCTGTTTTTT. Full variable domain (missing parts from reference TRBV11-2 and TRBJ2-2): EAGVAQSPRYKIIEKRQSVAFWCNPISGHATLYWYQQILGQGPKLLIQFQNNGVVDDSQLPKDRFSAERLKGVDSTLKIQPAKLEDSAVYLCASSSGEWSPGRELFFGEGSRLTVL.

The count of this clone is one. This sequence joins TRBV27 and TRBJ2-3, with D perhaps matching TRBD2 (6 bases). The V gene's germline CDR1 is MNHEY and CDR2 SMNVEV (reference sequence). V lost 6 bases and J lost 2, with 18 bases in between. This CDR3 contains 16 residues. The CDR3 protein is CASREFMREVTDTQYF. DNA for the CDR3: TGTGCCAGCAGGGAATTTATGAGGGAGGTCACAGATACGCAGTATTTT.